Below, 21 T cell receptor beta chains from the same sample are listed, as sequenced in a study of blood T cell repertoires in COVID-19. Assay used: immunoSEQ multiplex PCR; TCRdb lists only in-frame clones, some missing. The sample lists about 500,000 clones, around 90% seen once, with 7.8% in the top ten. The sequenced material came from peripheral blood. These receptors were collected from a woman in her forties or fifties with COVID-19, enrolled during active disease.

This chain links TRBV4-1 with TRBJ1-5; the D gene is possibly TRBD1 (6 bases). Germline CDR1 reads MGHRA; CDR2 reads YSYEKL. This CDR3 comprises 15 residues. V was clipped by 3 bases and J by 7 bases, with 16 bases between them. The CDR3 protein is CASSQTHRASQPQHF. The CDR3 DNA is TGCGCCAGCAGCCAGACCCACAGGGCGAGCCAGCCCCAGCATTTT.

The chain couples TRBV24-1 to TRBJ1-3, with D unresolved. Trimming cost V 0 bases and J 4 bases, with 6 bases left between them. The CDR3 has 14 amino acids. From germline, CDR1 is KGHDR and CDR2 SFDVKD. CDR3 coding DNA: TGTGCCACCAGTGATTTGCGAGAAGGAAACACCATATATTTT. It specifies CATSDLREGNTIYF.

The V call is TRBV29-1, the J call TRBJ2-7; D might be TRBD2 (5 bases). Trimming removed 4 bases from V and 2 bases from J, with 9 bases in between. The CDR3 is 12 residues long. Germline V CDR1 and CDR2: SQVTM, ANQGSEA. Here the CDR3 reads CSVVAGTYEQYF. The CDR3 region has the DNA TGCAGCGTTGTCGCCGGGACCTACGAGCAGTACTTC.

The sample holds a few counts of this clone. The rearrangement links TRBV2 to TRBJ2-7; D call uncertain. Germline V lookup: CDR1 SNHLY, CDR2 FYNNEI. The CDR3 is 12 residues long. The V end lost 6 bases, the J end lost 3 bases, and 9 bases lay between the germline ends. In nucleotides, the CDR3 is TGTGCCAGCAGACCTGACAACTACGAGCAGTACTTC. Protein: CASRPDNYEQYF.

The J gene is TRBJ1-1, the V gene TRBV20-1; 7 bases align to TRBD1. The CDR3 extends over 15 amino acids. CDR1 is DFQATT, CDR2 SNEGSKA, per germline (reference sequence). J was trimmed by 2 bases and V by 3 bases; bases with no gene match: 9. CDR3 residues: CSASKGAEINTEAFF. CDR3 in DNA: TGCAGTGCTAGTAAGGGGGCCGAAATTAACACTGAAGCTTTCTTT.

The CDR3 reads CASRPWRQSRGSYEQYF. The DNA of the CDR3 is TGTGCCAGCCGTCCTTGGAGACAGTCCCGAGGCTCCTACGAGCAGTACTTC. This chain uses TRBV27 with TRBJ2-7; possibly TRBD1 for D (5 bases). This CDR3 has 17 residues. V gave up 8 bases and J gave up 0 bases, with 23 bases separating them. CDR1 is MNHEY, CDR2 SMNVEV, per germline (reference sequence).

The chain couples TRBV19 to TRBJ1-2, with D perhaps TRBD1 (5 bases). V was clipped by 7 bases and J by 6 bases, with 9 bases between them. The CDR3 is made up of 11 amino acids. Germline CDR1 and CDR2: LNHDA and SQIVND (reference sequence). CDR3 DNA: TGTGCCAGTATGATGACAGATGGCTACACCTTC. Its translation: CASMMTDGYTF.

The chain carries TRBV21-1 and TRBJ1-5; the table's TRBD1 call for D was not verified on the DNA. TRBV21-1 is recorded as a pseudogene. CDR3 length equals 13 residues. This CDR3 is CASLGQLNQPQHF. CDR3 nucleotides: TGTGCCAGCCTGGGACAGCTCAATCAGCCCCAGCATTTT.

The chain has TRBV6-2 or TRBV6-3 and TRBJ1-2; weak D call: TRBD1 (6 bases). The CDR3 length is 20 residues. Trimming stripped 2 bases from V and 3 bases from J, with 28 bases between. CDR1 and CDR2 from the germline V gene are MNHEY and SVGEGT. CDR3 in DNA: TGTGCCAGCAGTTACGGCCCAGAGTCCTCGACAGGTTCCTGGCACTATGGCTACACCTTC. The encoded protein is CASSYGPESSTGSWHYGYTF.

The CDR3 is CASSQDPPGLAGGQDTQYF. For the CDR3, the DNA is TGTGCCAGCAGCCAAGATCCCCCCGGACTAGCGGGGGGGCAAGATACGCAGTATTTT. The chain carries TRBV4-2 and TRBJ2-3; 15 bases agree with TRBD2. CDR3 length: 19 amino acids. Germline V gene sequence: CDR1 LGHNA, CDR2 YNFKEQ. V was pared by 0 bases and J by 5 bases, with 9 bases of the junction left unmatched.

This chain links TRBV6-6 with TRBJ2-2; D unresolved. CDR3 length equals 13 residues. Germline CDR1 MNHNY, CDR2 SVGAGI (reference sequence). V shed 6 bases and J shed 4 bases, with 9 bases lying between them. Here the CDR3 DNA reads TGTGCCAGCAGGTTACAAACCACCGGGGAGCTGTTTTTT. Amino acids: CASRLQTTGELFF.

The chain uses TRBV5-8 and TRBJ1-5, with a possible D match to TRBD1 (5 bases). V lost 2 bases, J lost 9 bases, and 18 bases lay in between. The germline V gene has CDR1 SGHTS and CDR2 YDEGEE. There are 15 residues in the CDR3. CDR3 sequence reads: CASSFSGGSAWPQHF. The DNA of the CDR3 is TGTGCCAGCAGCTTCAGCGGGGGGTCGGCTTGGCCCCAGCATTTT.

The V call is TRBV5-4, the J call TRBJ2-7; 7 bases align to TRBD2. This CDR3 is 15 amino acids long. Unmatched junction bases numbered 8, after V lost 0 bases and J lost 5 bases. Germline V gene sequence: CDR1 SGHNT, CDR2 YYREEE (reference sequence). In DNA, the CDR3 is TGTGCCAGCAGCTTGGACCGGACTAGAAGCAACGAGCAGTACTTC. It translates to CASSLDRTRSNEQYF.

This rearrangement joins TRBV12-3 or TRBV12-4 to TRBJ2-1; a weak D match, TRBD2 (6 bases). This CDR3 contains 13 residues. V shed 5 bases and J shed 10 bases, with 15 bases lying between them. In DNA form, the CDR3 reads TGTGCCAGCAGTCCGGGGGAAGGAAAGGAGCAGTTCTTC. It yields the protein CASSPGEGKEQFF.

V is TRBV27 and J is TRBJ2-5; D remains ambiguous. CDR3 length: 13 residues. Looked up from germline, CDR1 is MNHEY and CDR2 is SMNVEV (reference sequence). Deletions cut 5 bases from V and 5 bases from J, with 12 bases between. CDR3 sequence: CASSESQAETQYF. In DNA form, the CDR3 reads TGTGCCAGCAGTGAATCCCAGGCGGAGACCCAGTACTTC.

The V call is TRBV6-1, the J call TRBJ2-7, with 10 bases matching TRBD2. The germline V gene has CDR1 MNHNS and CDR2 SASEGT. V lost 3 bases and J lost 6; bases outside the gene matches: 11. The CDR3 runs to 16 residues. CDR3 bases: TGTGCCAGCAGTGACCCCACCGGGACTAGCGCCCTCGAGCAGTACTTC. Protein product: CASSDPTGTSALEQYF.

The chain uses TRBV11-2 and TRBJ2-7, with 9 positions matching TRBD1. Germline loops: CDR1 SGHAT, CDR2 FQNNGV. The V gene end was trimmed by 4 bases and the J gene end by 4 bases; junction bases not matched to a gene: 5. This CDR3 spans 14 amino acids. CDR3 region: CASSWTDRGYEQYF. The CDR3 bases are TGTGCCAGCAGCTGGACGGACAGGGGATACGAGCAGTACTTC.

This clone showed up just once. J is TRBJ2-7 and V is TRBV12-3 or TRBV12-4; no clear D gene. V shed 3 bases and J shed 5 bases, with 11 bases lying between them. The CDR3 is 13 amino acids. Here the CDR3 reads CASSFAQPDEQYF. In nucleotides, the CDR3 is TGTGCCAGCAGTTTCGCACAGCCCGACGAGCAGTACTTC.

The chain carries TRBV27 and TRBJ2-7, with D possibly matching TRBD2 (6 bases). The germline CDR1 and CDR2 sequences are MNHEY and SMNVEV (reference sequence). Trimming left V 5 bases short and J 0 bases short, with 14 bases between. The CDR3 contains 15 residues. The CDR3 sequence is CASSLGLSSSYEQYF. Written as DNA, the CDR3 is TGTGCCAGCAGTCTGGGACTTTCCAGCTCCTACGAGCAGTACTTC.

This clone was detected only once. The V gene is TRBV14, the J gene TRBJ1-1, with TRBD1 identical over 8 bases. The germline V gene encodes CDR1 SGHDN and CDR2 FVKESK. V shed 3 bases and J 3 bases; nucleotides not matched to a gene: 0. CDR3 length equals 13 residues. The CDR3 here is CASSQTGDTEAFF. The DNA for the CDR3 is TGTGCCAGCAGCCAGACAGGGGACACTGAAGCTTTCTTT.

The chain has TRBV5-4 and TRBJ1-3; 7 bases agree with TRBD1. Germline CDR1 and CDR2: SGHNT and YYREEE (reference sequence). The CDR3 runs 16 residues. V was pared by 1 base and J by 1 base, with 5 bases of the junction left unmatched. In nucleotides, the CDR3 is TGTGCCAGCAGCTTGCCAGGGGGACCGTCTGGAAACACCATATATTTT. This translates into CASSLPGGPSGNTIYF.